This TCR beta chain was sequenced for a study of blood T cells in healthy people across ages. From germline, CDR1 is SGHTA and CDR2 FQGTGA. The length of the CDR3 is 17 residues. The trim removed 5 bases at V and 3 bases at J, leaving 12 bases unmatched. Study results and caveats: Diversity estimated from one million T cells was considered an underestimate. The study found more naive CD4+ cells and higher diversity in long-lived than aged donors.

This clonotype was observed a few times. Its cognate antigen is unknown. Each donor gave around 9.3 milliliters of peripheral blood. Using a J-beta primer mix together with a sample-barcoded 5' primer, a second PCR was run for roughly 6 to 12 cycles. With 12 random nucleotides, a template-switch adaptor tagged each individual cDNA molecule. TCRdb analysed the 5' RACE reads with MiXCR anew, one entry per CDR3 protein. The sample carries 1,800,000 or so distinct CDR3 sequences, 35% to 50% recorded once. Sequenced: blood. The V and J genes are TRBV7-3 and TRBJ2-2; TRBD2 matches at 7 bases. This clonotype was obtained from a human donor in good health. The CDR3 loop is CASSRQPGLSYTGELFF. In DNA form, the CDR3 reads TGTGCCAGCAGCCGTCAACCGGGACTATCTTACACCGGGGAGCTGTTTTTT.